Each of the 11 T cell receptor beta chains below was sequenced from the same sample in a study of Ad26.COV2.S vaccination and SARS-CoV-2 variants. The assay was immunoSEQ multiplex PCR, and TCRdb's table has in-frame clones only and misses some. The sample consists of 350,000 to 600,000 clones, roughly nine tenths of them appearing once. Treatment denoted: over 15 received Ad26.COV2.S at low or high dose, single or two shots; about 5 received placebo; per-sample allocation not given. Sampling happened 63 days after the first vaccine or placebo injection. Sequencing was performed on peripheral blood, taken in a trial of Ad26.COV2.S vaccine versus placebo. The receptors shown here come from a person aged 18 to 65 who received the Ad26.COV2.S COVID-19 vaccine or a placebo.

The J gene is TRBJ1-2, the V gene TRBV18; a weak D match, TRBD1 (5 bases). There are 16 residues in the CDR3. CDR1 KGHSH and CDR2 LQKENI come from the germline V gene. V was cut by 1 base and J by 0 bases, with 12 bases left in between. The CDR3 DNA follows: TGTGCCAGCTCACCACTTTCTCCCAGGGCTAACTATGGCTACACCTTC. It codes for CASSPLSPRANYGYTF.

The chain recombines TRBV10-1 with TRBJ2-5; D is undetermined. The CDR3 runs to 13 residues. CDR1 and CDR2 (germline): WNHNN, SYGVQD (reference sequence). The V gene lost 4 bases and the J gene lost 1 base, with 7 bases spanning the gap. The CDR3 spells CASSGRTQETQYF. The CDR3, as DNA: TGCGCCAGCAGTGGACGGACCCAAGAGACCCAGTACTTC.

The chain links TRBV28 to TRBJ1-5; no clear D gene. This CDR3 comprises 15 residues. Per germline, CDR1 MDHEN and CDR2 SYDVKM. V gave up 6 bases and J gave up 4 bases, with 16 bases separating them. In DNA, the CDR3 is TGTGCCAGCAGCCCCCCCGGGATTTGGAATCAGCCCCAGCATTTT. Encoded protein: CASSPPGIWNQPQHF.

The chain combines TRBV18 with TRBJ1-4; no clear D gene. In germline, CDR1 is KGHSH, CDR2 LQKENI. The V and J ends lost 2 bases and 1 base respectively, with 5 bases between them. The CDR3 length is 14 residues. The CDR3 region is CASSPKGTNEKLFF. DNA for the CDR3: TGTGCCAGCTCACCAAAGGGAACTAATGAAAAACTGTTTTTT.

The J gene is TRBJ2-1, the V gene TRBV3-1 (or the pseudogene TRBV3-2); the match to TRBD2 covers 9 bases. The CDR3 is 14 amino acids. V was pared by 3 bases and J by 3 bases, with 0 bases of the junction left unmatched. CDR1 LGHDT and CDR2 YNNKEL come from the germline V gene (reference sequence). The CDR3 loop is CASSQRGGYNEQFF. In nucleotides, the CDR3 is TGTGCCAGCAGCCAGCGGGGGGGCTACAATGAGCAGTTCTTC.

This clone has just a few counts. The chain is built from TRBV2 and TRBJ2-5; 13 bases map to TRBD2. The CDR3 has 16 residues. Germline CDR1 and CDR2: SNHLY and FYNNEI. V lost 4 bases and J lost 2; bases outside the gene matches: 4. The DNA of the CDR3 is TGTGCCAGCAGTGGGACTAGCGGGAGCCTACAAGAGACCCAGTACTTC. Encoded protein: CASSGTSGSLQETQYF. The variable domain in full, with the rest retrieved from reference TRBV2 and TRBJ2-5, is EPEVTQTPSHQVTQMGQEVILRCVPISNHLYFYWYRQILGQKVEFLVSFYNNEISEKSEIFDDQFSVERPDGSNFTLKIRSTKLEDSAMYFCASSGTSGSLQETQYFGPGTRLLVL.

The chain employs TRBV15 and TRBJ2-5, with D unresolved. V was trimmed by 1 base and J by 1 base, leaving 7 bases between them. CDR1 is LNHNV, CDR2 YYDKDF, per germline (reference sequence). The CDR3 covers 14 residues. The CDR3 loop reads CATSRAATQETQYF. DNA of the CDR3: TGTGCCACCAGCAGAGCGGCGACCCAAGAGACCCAGTACTTC.

This clone was seen just once. The J gene is TRBJ1-2, the V gene TRBV6-6; the D gene is possibly TRBD1 (5 bases). This CDR3 comprises 16 residues. Germline lookup yields CDR1 MNHNY and CDR2 SVGAGI (reference sequence). V lost 5 bases and J lost 7, with 23 bases in between. The CDR3, as DNA: TGTGCCAGCAGTCGTTTCCAGGGTTCCTCGATTAGTGGCTACACCTTC. Amino acids: CASSRFQGSSISGYTF.

The chain recombines TRBV7-3 with TRBJ2-1; 11 nucleotides agree with TRBD2. With V trimmed by 9 bases and J by 9 bases, 10 bases remained unmatched. CDR3 length equals 14 residues. CDR1 is SGHTA and CDR2 is FQGTGA in the germline V gene. DNA for the CDR3: TGTGCCAGTAGTCAGGGACTAGCGGCTAGTGAGCAGTTCTTC. Translating gives CASSQGLAASEQFF.

The rearrangement links TRBV6-2 or TRBV6-3 to TRBJ2-1; 14 bases align to TRBD2. V lost 0 bases to trimming and J lost 8 bases; unmatched junction nucleotides: 3. The germline gives CDR1 MNHEY, CDR2 SVGEGT. There are 16 residues in the CDR3. CDR3 in DNA: TGTGCCAGCAGTTACTCCGGGACTAGCGGGAGTTATGAGCAGTTCTTC. This encodes CASSYSGTSGSYEQFF.

The rearrangement joins TRBV20-1 to TRBJ2-5; no definite D call. CDR1 and CDR2 (germline): DFQATT, SNEGSKA (reference sequence). V was shortened by 7 bases and J by 4 bases, with 7 bases between the two germline ends. The CDR3 covers 10 residues. CDR3 in amino acids: CSVGRETQYF. CDR3 DNA: TGCAGTGTGGGAAGAGAGACCCAGTACTTC.